These 16 T cell receptor beta chains were all obtained from the same sample, sequenced in a study of blood T cell repertoires in COVID-19. Assay used: immunoSEQ multiplex PCR; TCRdb lists only in-frame clones, some missing. The sample has about 280,000 clones, 75% to 90% seen once. The sample comprised peripheral blood. Receptors were obtained from a woman in her seventies with COVID-19, enrolled during active disease.

This clone was detected only a few times. The chain couples TRBV29-1 to TRBJ1-2; D call uncertain. The CDR3 runs 12 residues. The germline CDR1 and CDR2 sequences are SQVTM and ANQGSEA. The V and J ends lost 3 bases and 2 bases respectively, with 7 bases between them. The CDR3 protein is CSVEGSNYGYTF. The CDR3 DNA is TGCAGCGTTGAGGGCAGCAACTATGGCTACACCTTC.

The V call is TRBV7-9, the J call TRBJ1-3; D perhaps matches TRBD1 (6 bases). The CDR3 spans 15 residues. V dropped 6 bases and J dropped 4 bases, with 16 bases sitting between them. CDR1 SEHNR and CDR2 FQNEAQ come from the germline V gene (reference sequence). DNA for the CDR3: TGTGCCAGCAGACCGGGCAGGGGAGACGGAAACACCATATATTTT. It encodes CASRPGRGDGNTIYF.

The chain uses TRBV5-1 and TRBJ1-1, with TRBD1 as a possible D gene (6 bases). Germline lookup yields CDR1 SGHRS and CDR2 YFSETQ. The CDR3 is 15 residues long. The V end lost 6 bases, the J end lost 4 bases, and 19 bases lay between the germline ends. CDR3 nucleotides: TGCGCCAGCACCCCGATCCAGGGAGGGGGCACTGAAGCTTTCTTT. Its protein product is CASTPIQGGGTEAFF. Variable domain in full (rest from reference TRBV5-1 and TRBJ1-1): KAGVTQTPRYLIKTRGQQVTLSCSPISGHRSVSWYQQTPGQGLQFLFEYFSETQRNKGNFPGRFSGRQFSNSRSEMNVSTLELGDSALYLCASTPIQGGGTEAFFGQGTRLTVV.

V and J are TRBV5-1 and TRBJ2-3; D ambiguous. CDR3 size: 14 residues. Germline loops: CDR1 SGHRS, CDR2 YFSETQ. Trimming shortened V by 3 bases and J by 2 bases, and 10 bases separated the two germline ends. The CDR3 nucleotides read TGCGCCAGCAGCTCTTCTCCTAACACAGATACGCAGTATTTT. Amino acids: CASSSSPNTDTQYF. The full variable domain, completed using reference TRBV5-1 and TRBJ2-3, is KAGVTQTPRYLIKTRGQQVTLSCSPISGHRSVSWYQQTPGQGLQFLFEYFSETQRNKGNFPGRFSGRQFSNSRSEMNVSTLELGDSALYLCASSSSPNTDTQYFGPGTRLTVL.

The rearrangement links TRBV24-1 to TRBJ2-3; D not certain. Per germline, CDR1 KGHDR and CDR2 SFDVKD. Trimming shortened V by 0 bases and J by 4 bases, and 7 bases separated the two germline ends. There are 14 residues in the CDR3. Written as DNA, the CDR3 is TGTGCCACCAGTGATTTGAGTGGCTCAGATACGCAGTATTTT. Translated: CATSDLSGSDTQYF.

The rearrangement joins TRBV24-1 to TRBJ2-3, with 8 bases that match TRBD1. J gave up 4 bases and V 4 bases, and 9 bases lay outside the gene matches. The CDR3 is made up of 16 amino acids. Germline CDR1 and CDR2: KGHDR and SFDVKD. CDR3 sequence: CATSDPGGASADTQYF. CDR3 bases: TGTGCCACCAGTGACCCAGGGGGCGCATCCGCAGATACGCAGTATTTT.

V gene TRBV5-8 combines with J gene TRBJ2-5, with D possibly matching TRBD2 (5 bases). V was cut by 4 bases and J by 10 bases, with 20 bases left in between. The CDR3 spans 14 residues. Germline-derived CDR1 and CDR2 are SGHTS and YDEGEE. The CDR3 DNA follows: TGTGCCAGCAGCGGCGGGCCCGATCCTAGCAGCCAGTACTTC. Translation: CASSGGPDPSSQYF.

In its sample, this clone was seen a few times. This chain links TRBV27 with TRBJ2-3, with 8 bases fitting TRBD1. V gave up 4 bases and J gave up 3 bases; unmatched junction bases: 6. The CDR3 contains 15 residues. CDR1 is MNHEY and CDR2 is SMNVEV in the germline V gene (reference sequence). The CDR3 DNA follows: TGTGCCAGCAGTTCCGGACAGGGAAGGACAGATACGCAGTATTTT. This encodes CASSSGQGRTDTQYF.

The rearrangement uses TRBV29-1 and TRBJ2-7; D possibly corresponds to TRBD2 (5 bases). The CDR3 runs to 13 residues. Germline values: CDR1 SQVTM, CDR2 ANQGSEA. V lost 1 base to trimming and J lost 0 bases, with 7 bases between them. The CDR3 DNA reads as TGCAGCGTTGAAGGGGAGAGCTCCTACGAGCAGTACTTC. Protein: CSVEGESSYEQYF.

The V call is TRBV3-1 (or the pseudogene TRBV3-2), the J call TRBJ1-5, with unresolved D. CDR3 length: 14 amino acids. The germline CDR1 and CDR2 sequences are LGHDT and YNNKEL (reference sequence). The ends were cut back, 1 base at V and 5 bases at J, with 9 bases in the middle. CDR3 nucleotide sequence: TGTGCCAGCAGCCAAGGAGGGTGGGATCAGCCCCAGCATTTT. Residues: CASSQGGWDQPQHF.

The genes are TRBV12-3 or TRBV12-4 and TRBJ2-7, with 9 bases that match TRBD1. The length of the CDR3 is 13 residues. The V segment lost 4 bases and the J segment 6 bases; nucleotides outside the gene matches: 4. The CDR3 reads CASSSGDRVEQYF. The CDR3 DNA is TGTGCCAGCAGTTCGGGGGACAGGGTCGAGCAGTACTTC.

The rearrangement links TRBV9 to TRBJ1-5; D is perhaps TRBD1 (6 bases). Germline CDR1 is SGDLS and CDR2 is YYNGEE. Trimming removed 3 bases at V and 0 bases at J, with 13 bases between. The CDR3 contains 16 residues. The CDR3 reads CASSAPGHDSNQPQHF. The CDR3 DNA is TGTGCCAGCAGCGCACCGGGACATGATAGCAATCAGCCCCAGCATTTT. Complete variable domain (other parts from reference TRBV9 and TRBJ1-5): DSGVTQTPKHLITATGQRVTLRCSPRSGDLSVYWYQQSLDQGLQFLIQYYNGEERAKGNILERFSAQQFPDLHSELNLSSLELGDSALYFCASSAPGHDSNQPQHFGDGTRLSIL.

J is TRBJ2-5 and V is TRBV7-8, with TRBD2 as a possible D gene (6 bases). Between the trimmed V and J ends, which lost 5 bases and 2 bases, there was a span of 15 bases. Germline V gives CDR1 SGHVS, CDR2 FQNEAQ. The CDR3 is made up of 15 amino acids. CDR3 sequence reads: CASSPNGLIQETQYF. CDR3 bases: TGTGCCAGCAGCCCCAACGGACTAATACAAGAGACCCAGTACTTC. The whole variable domain, remainder taken from reference TRBV7-8 and TRBJ2-5, is GAGVSQSPRYKVAKRGQDVALRCDPISGHVSLFWYQQALGQGPEFLTYFQNEAQLDKSGLPSDRFFAERPEGSVSTLKIQRTQQEDSAVYLCASSPNGLIQETQYFGPGTRLLVL.

The chain is built from TRBV9 and TRBJ2-1; possibly TRBD2 for D (7 bases). Germline V lookup: CDR1 SGDLS, CDR2 YYNGEE. The V gene lost 0 bases and the J gene lost 3 bases, with 10 bases spanning the gap. The CDR3 has 15 residues. The CDR3 protein is CASSVAGGVYNEQFF. DNA of the CDR3: TGTGCCAGCAGCGTAGCGGGGGGCGTCTACAATGAGCAGTTCTTC.

A word on this clone: Within the sample, other DNA sequences also encode this same CDR3. The chain recombines TRBV12-3 or TRBV12-4 with TRBJ2-5; D may be TRBD2 (6 bases). Trimming removed 4 bases at V and 2 bases at J, with 8 bases between. The CDR3 has 13 residues. The CDR3 DNA reads as TGTGCCAGCAGTTGGGCGGGGCAAGAGACCCAGTACTTC. Translating gives CASSWAGQETQYF.

The chain has TRBV24-1 and TRBJ2-5, with D maybe TRBD2 (6 bases). V dropped 2 bases and J dropped 5 bases, with 11 bases sitting between them. The CDR3 is 14 residues long. Germline V gene data show CDR1 as KGHDR and CDR2 as SFDVKD. CDR3 sequence (DNA): TGTGCCACCAGTGATTCACGGGAGACGGAGACCCAGTACTTC. This codes for CATSDSRETETQYF.